These T cell receptor beta chains were read from a single sample in a study of T cells in Graves' hyperthyroidism and ophthalmopathy. Via MiXCR, TCRdb re-called the multiplex PCR reads, giving one row per CDR3 protein. The sample has about 760,000 distinct CDR3 sequences, 30% to 40% seen once; the top ten hold less than 40%. The specimen sequenced was blood. The source of these receptors is a woman in her thirties or forties with Graves' hyperthyroidism. The CDR3 runs from the conserved cysteine through the conserved F or W. Fields, in order: D gene, V gene, J gene, clone size, CDR3 DNA, CDR3 protein. A D gene is named only where the DNA matches it firmly. The listing skips clone size in some rows; elsewhere it reads once, few, many or a size class.

D gene: NA
V gene: TRBV5-1
J gene: TRBJ2-7
clone size: few
CDR3 DNA: TGCGCCAGCAGCTTGGTTCACAGTCGGGGATCTCAGTACTTC
CDR3 protein: CASSLVHSRGSQYF

D gene: NA
V gene: TRBV4-3
J gene: TRBJ2-5
clone size: few
CDR3 DNA: TGCGCCAGCAGCCACCTCGATCGGACTCCCGGCGGTGAGACCCAGTACTTC
CDR3 protein: CASSHLDRTPGGETQYF

D gene: TRBD1
V gene: TRBV20-1
J gene: TRBJ1-2
clone size: NA
CDR3 DNA: TGCAGTGCCGCCGGACAGGGGGCGTTCGCTTCAGATGGCTACACCTTC
CDR3 protein: CSAAGQGAFASDGYTF

D gene: NA
V gene: TRBV30
J gene: TRBJ1-1
clone size: once
CDR3 DNA: TGTGCCTGTAACCTGTTGGCTGAAGCTTCCTTT
CDR3 protein: CACNLLAEASF

D gene: TRBD2
V gene: TRBV9
J gene: TRBJ2-7
clone size: NA
CDR3 DNA: TGTGCCAGCAGCTTAGGAGCGGGGGGGCCTGGAGATGAGCAGTACTTC
CDR3 protein: CASSLGAGGPGDEQYF

D gene: NA
V gene: TRBV20-1
J gene: TRBJ2-5
clone size: many
CDR3 DNA: TGCAGCTCAGAGGTGGGGGCGCATGATGGAGAGACCCAGTACTTC
CDR3 protein: CSSEVGAHDGETQYF

D gene: TRBD1
V gene: TRBV19
J gene: TRBJ1-1
clone size: many
CDR3 DNA: TGTGCCAGCAGCCCGACCGGACAGGGGAACACTGAAGCTTTCTTT
CDR3 protein: CASSPTGQGNTEAFF

D gene: TRBD2
V gene: TRBV2
J gene: TRBJ2-6
clone size: few
CDR3 DNA: TGTGCCAGCACCCGACTAGCGGGAGTCGCCGGGGCCAACGTCCTGACTTTC
CDR3 protein: CASTRLAGVAGANVLTF

D gene: TRBD2
V gene: TRBV11-2
J gene: TRBJ2-7
clone size: many
CDR3 DNA: TGTGCCAGCAGCTCCCGCAGACTAGCGGAAGCCTACGAGCAGTACTTC
CDR3 protein: CASSSRRLAEAYEQYF

D gene: TRBD2
V gene: TRBV13
J gene: TRBJ2-7
clone size: NA
CDR3 DNA: TGTGCCAGCAGATTAGCGGGGGGTCTATCCTACGAGCAGTACTTC
CDR3 protein: CASRLAGGLSYEQYF

D gene: TRBD1
V gene: TRBV6-1
J gene: TRBJ1-4
clone size: few
CDR3 DNA: TGTGCCAGTAGAACGACAGGGGGGGAAAAACTGTTTTTT
CDR3 protein: CASRTTGGEKLFF

D gene: TRBD1
V gene: TRBV25-1
J gene: TRBJ1-2
clone size: NA
CDR3 DNA: TGTGCCAACACCGGGACAGAAGGCTATGGCTACACCTTC
CDR3 protein: CANTGTEGYGYTF

D gene: TRBD1
V gene: TRBV12-3/TRBV12-4
J gene: TRBJ1-1
clone size: NA
CDR3 DNA: TGTGCCAGCAGTTCCGCCGGGACAGGGAACACTCAAGCTTTCTTT
CDR3 protein: CASSSAGTGNTQAFF

D gene: NA
V gene: TRBV7-9
J gene: TRBJ1-5
clone size: NA
CDR3 DNA: TGTGCCAGCAGCTCGGGGGTCTGGCAGCCCCAGCATTTT
CDR3 protein: CASSSGVWQPQHF

D gene: TRBD2
V gene: TRBV6-5
J gene: TRBJ2-5
clone size: few
CDR3 DNA: TGTGCCAGCAGTAACCTAGCGGTCAGAGTAGAGACCCAGTACTTC
CDR3 protein: CASSNLAVRVETQYF

D gene: NA
V gene: TRBV9
J gene: TRBJ1-1
clone size: many
CDR3 DNA: TGTGCCAGCAGCGTAGGGGGACTCACTGAAGCTTTCTTT
CDR3 protein: CASSVGGLTEAFF

D gene: NA
V gene: TRBV10-3
J gene: TRBJ1-1
clone size: NA
CDR3 DNA: TGTGCCATCAGTGAGGGGCATGGCGAAGCTTTCTTT
CDR3 protein: CAISEGHGEAFF

D gene: NA
V gene: TRBV2
J gene: TRBJ1-6
clone size: many
CDR3 DNA: TGTGCCAGCAGTGAGGGGGGGGGCACCTATAATTCACCCCTCCACTTT
CDR3 protein: CASSEGGGTYNSPLHF

D gene: TRBD1
V gene: TRBV20-1
J gene: TRBJ1-1
clone size: NA
CDR3 DNA: TGCAGTGCACGACCCACAGGGGAGTGGAAAGCTTTCTTT
CDR3 protein: CSARPTGEWKAFF

D gene: NA
V gene: TRBV6-2/TRBV6-3
J gene: TRBJ1-6
clone size: NA
CDR3 DNA: TGTGCCAGCAGTTCTACCAATGCCTGGGACTCACCCCTCCACTTT
CDR3 protein: CASSSTNAWDSPLHF

D gene: TRBD1
V gene: TRBV12-3/TRBV12-4
J gene: TRBJ1-2
clone size: few
CDR3 DNA: TGTGCCAGCAGTCAACCCGGACAGGGGGGTAATTTCTTC
CDR3 protein: CASSQPGQGGNFF

D gene: TRBD1
V gene: TRBV10-3
J gene: TRBJ1-3
clone size: many
CDR3 DNA: TGTGCCATCAGTGAGTCGAGGGACAGTTCCTCTGGAAACACCATATATTTT
CDR3 protein: CAISESRDSSSGNTIYF

D gene: TRBD1
V gene: TRBV7-4
J gene: TRBJ2-7
clone size: few
CDR3 DNA: TGTGCCAGCAGCTTAGGCCCGGCAGGGGGATCCTACGAGCAGTACTTC
CDR3 protein: CASSLGPAGGSYEQYF

D gene: TRBD1
V gene: TRBV7-9
J gene: TRBJ1-1
clone size: few
CDR3 DNA: TGTGCCAGCAGCTCACTGGGACAGACGAACACTGAAGCTTTCTTT
CDR3 protein: CASSSLGQTNTEAFF

D gene: TRBD2
V gene: TRBV12-3/TRBV12-4
J gene: TRBJ2-5
clone size: few
CDR3 DNA: TGTGCCAGCAGTTTATCATCTAGCGGGGGTGAGACCCAGTACTTC
CDR3 protein: CASSLSSSGGETQYF

D gene: NA
V gene: TRBV10-1
J gene: TRBJ1-2
clone size: many
CDR3 DNA: TGCGCCAGCAGCCTAGATCCCGACAGGAACTATGGCTACACCTTC
CDR3 protein: CASSLDPDRNYGYTF

D gene: NA
V gene: TRBV7-2
J gene: TRBJ1-1
clone size: NA
CDR3 DNA: TGTGCCAGCACTCGAGTGATCGGAGGGATCACTGAAGCTTTCTTT
CDR3 protein: CASTRVIGGITEAFF

D gene: TRBD2
V gene: TRBV9
J gene: TRBJ2-2
clone size: once
CDR3 DNA: TGTGCCAGCAGCGTTGCTCCTGGGAGGGGTACCGGGGAGCTGTTTTTT
CDR3 protein: CASSVAPGRGTGELFF

D gene: NA
V gene: TRBV6-1
J gene: TRBJ2-2
clone size: NA
CDR3 DNA: TGTGCCAGCAGTGCCGAGGTTGTTGCCGGGGAGCTGTTTTTT
CDR3 protein: CASSAEVVAGELFF

D gene: TRBD2
V gene: TRBV6-1
J gene: TRBJ2-5
clone size: NA
CDR3 DNA: TGTGCCAGCGGCCGACTAGCGGGGGGGCAAGAGACCCAGTACTTC
CDR3 protein: CASGRLAGGQETQYF

D gene: NA
V gene: TRBV6-6
J gene: TRBJ1-5
clone size: NA
CDR3 DNA: TGTGCCAGCAGCTCGAGACAGGACCCGGGCAATCAGCCCCAGCATTTT
CDR3 protein: CASSSRQDPGNQPQHF

D gene: TRBD2
V gene: TRBV11-2
J gene: TRBJ2-5
clone size: NA
CDR3 DNA: TGTGCCAGCAGCTCTACTAGCGGGGGTCGAGAGACCCAGTACTTC
CDR3 protein: CASSSTSGGRETQYF

D gene: TRBD1
V gene: TRBV10-1
J gene: TRBJ2-7
clone size: many
CDR3 DNA: TGCGCCAGCAGCGGGACAGGGGGTAAGGAGCAGTACTTC
CDR3 protein: CASSGTGGKEQYF

D gene: NA
V gene: TRBV12-3/TRBV12-4
J gene: TRBJ1-5
clone size: many
CDR3 DNA: TGTGCCAGCAGCAATCAGGGGAATCAGCCCCAGCATTTT
CDR3 protein: CASSNQGNQPQHF

D gene: NA
V gene: TRBV2
J gene: TRBJ1-4
clone size: many
CDR3 DNA: TGTGCCAGCAGTGAGGGGGCAGCAGGCTCAACTAATGAAAAACTGTTTTTT
CDR3 protein: CASSEGAAGSTNEKLFF

D gene: TRBD1
V gene: TRBV28
J gene: TRBJ1-2
clone size: few
CDR3 DNA: TGTGCCAGCACCCCGGACAGGGCGATATATGGCTACACCTTC
CDR3 protein: CASTPDRAIYGYTF

D gene: TRBD1
V gene: TRBV19
J gene: TRBJ1-5
clone size: many
CDR3 DNA: TGTGCCAGTAGGGAAACAGGGGTCAATCAGCCCCAGCATTTT
CDR3 protein: CASRETGVNQPQHF

D gene: TRBD2
V gene: TRBV7-9
J gene: TRBJ2-1
clone size: NA
CDR3 DNA: TGTGCCACCGAGACTAGCGGGTACAATGAGCAGTTCTTC
CDR3 protein: CATETSGYNEQFF

D gene: TRBD1
V gene: TRBV19
J gene: TRBJ1-1
clone size: NA
CDR3 DNA: TGTGCCAGCTCATACTCGACAGGGTACGACACTGAAGCTTTCTTT
CDR3 protein: CASSYSTGYDTEAFF

D gene: TRBD1
V gene: TRBV6-6
J gene: TRBJ1-3
clone size: NA
CDR3 DNA: TGTGCCAGCAACCGACAGGGATCGAGCTCTGGAAACACCATATATTTT
CDR3 protein: CASNRQGSSSGNTIYF

D gene: NA
V gene: TRBV15
J gene: TRBJ1-6
clone size: many
CDR3 DNA: TGTGCCACCAGCAGAGATAACTTTGGAGGTTCACCCCTCCACTTT
CDR3 protein: CATSRDNFGGSPLHF

D gene: TRBD1
V gene: TRBV12-3/TRBV12-4
J gene: TRBJ1-2
clone size: NA
CDR3 DNA: TGTGCCAGCAGTTTAGGACTTCGCGCAGGGGGTGGCTACACCTTC
CDR3 protein: CASSLGLRAGGGYTF

D gene: NA
V gene: TRBV20-1
J gene: TRBJ2-7
clone size: NA
CDR3 DNA: TGCAGTGCCGGGACCCCACCGACCGAGCAGTACTTC
CDR3 protein: CSAGTPPTEQYF

D gene: TRBD1
V gene: TRBV29-1
J gene: TRBJ2-7
clone size: NA
CDR3 DNA: TGCAGCGTTGAGCGGGACAGGGGGATGTACGAGCAGTACTTC
CDR3 protein: CSVERDRGMYEQYF